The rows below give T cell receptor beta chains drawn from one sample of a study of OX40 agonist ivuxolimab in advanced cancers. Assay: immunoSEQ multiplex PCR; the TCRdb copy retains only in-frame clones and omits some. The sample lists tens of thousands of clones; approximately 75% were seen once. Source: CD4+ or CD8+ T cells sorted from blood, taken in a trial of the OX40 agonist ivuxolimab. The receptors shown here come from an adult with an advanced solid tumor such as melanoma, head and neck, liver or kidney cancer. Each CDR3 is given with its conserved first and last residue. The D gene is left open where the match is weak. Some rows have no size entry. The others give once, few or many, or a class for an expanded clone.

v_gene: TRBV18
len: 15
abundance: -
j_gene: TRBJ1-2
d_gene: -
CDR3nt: TGTGCCAGCTCACCTGCCGGGCCAGGGGCCTATGGCTACACCTTC
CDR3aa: CASSPAGPGAYGYTF

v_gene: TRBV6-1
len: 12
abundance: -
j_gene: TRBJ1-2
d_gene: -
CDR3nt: TGTGCCAGCAGTGAAAAGGTATATGGCTACACCTTC
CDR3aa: CASSEKVYGYTF

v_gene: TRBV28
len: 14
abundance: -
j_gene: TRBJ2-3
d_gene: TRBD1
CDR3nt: TGTGCCAGCAGTTTAACAGGGGACGCGCATACGCAGTATTTT
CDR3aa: CASSLTGDAHTQYF

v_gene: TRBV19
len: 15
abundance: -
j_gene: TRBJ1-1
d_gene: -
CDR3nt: TGTGCCAGTAGTGCCCTTAGACAGATTAACACTGAAGCTTTCTTT
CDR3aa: CASSALRQINTEAFF

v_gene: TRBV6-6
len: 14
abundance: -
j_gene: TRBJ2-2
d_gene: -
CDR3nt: TGTGCCAGCTCCAAGGGGCGTGAATTTGGGGAGCTGTTTTTT
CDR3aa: CASSKGREFGELFF

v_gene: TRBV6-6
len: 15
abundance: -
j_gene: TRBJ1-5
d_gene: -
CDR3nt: TGTGCCAGCAGTCCGCAGGGCGGAGGTAATCAGCCCCAGCATTTT
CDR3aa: CASSPQGGGNQPQHF

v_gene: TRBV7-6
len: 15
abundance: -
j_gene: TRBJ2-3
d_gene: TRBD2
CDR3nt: TGTGCCAGCAGCTACTCGAGCGGGGGCACAGATACGCAGTATTTT
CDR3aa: CASSYSSGGTDTQYF

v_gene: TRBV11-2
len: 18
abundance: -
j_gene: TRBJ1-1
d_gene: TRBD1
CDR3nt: TGTGCCAGCAGCTTAGATCTTGGAGGGACAGCTCCAGACACTGAAGCTTTCTTT
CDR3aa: CASSLDLGGTAPDTEAFF

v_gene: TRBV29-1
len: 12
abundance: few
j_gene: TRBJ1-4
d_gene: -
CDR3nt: TGCAGCGTTGGACAGGATAATGAAAAACTGTTTTTT
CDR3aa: CSVGQDNEKLFF

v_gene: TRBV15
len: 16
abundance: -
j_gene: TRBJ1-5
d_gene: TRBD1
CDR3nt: TGTGCCACCAGCCCTCGTCCCGGGACAGGGGACCAGCCCCAGCATTTT
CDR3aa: CATSPRPGTGDQPQHF

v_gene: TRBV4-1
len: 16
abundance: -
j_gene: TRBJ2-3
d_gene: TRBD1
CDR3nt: TGCGCCAGCAGCCGCGGGACAGGGGGTAACACAGATACGCAGTATTTT
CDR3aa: CASSRGTGGNTDTQYF

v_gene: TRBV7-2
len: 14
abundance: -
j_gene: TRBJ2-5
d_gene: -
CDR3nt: TGTGCCAGCAGCTTAATCGTAACCCAAGAGACCCAGTACTTC
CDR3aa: CASSLIVTQETQYF

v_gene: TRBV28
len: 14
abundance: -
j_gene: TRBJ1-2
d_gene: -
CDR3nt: TGTGCCAGCAGTTTATTAGGGCAGTACTATGGCTACACCTTC
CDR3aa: CASSLLGQYYGYTF

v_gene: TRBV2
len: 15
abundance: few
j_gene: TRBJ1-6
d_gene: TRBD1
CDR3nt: TGTGCCAGCACTATCACCGGGACAGGAAATTCACCCCTCCACTTT
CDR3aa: CASTITGTGNSPLHF

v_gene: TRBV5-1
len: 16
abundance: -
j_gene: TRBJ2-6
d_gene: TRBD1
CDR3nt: TGCGCCAGCAGCTGGACAGGGGGCGGTGGGGCCAACGTCCTGACTTTC
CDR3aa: CASSWTGGGGANVLTF

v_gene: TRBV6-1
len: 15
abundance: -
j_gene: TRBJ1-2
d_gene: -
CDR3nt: TGTGCCAGCAGTGAATCTGCCAGGCAAAACTATGGCTACACCTTC
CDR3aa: CASSESARQNYGYTF